The clone carrying this TCR beta chain was observed at least ten times. What it binds is not known. Everyone who gave samples was a healthy Caucasian. V dropped 3 bases and J dropped 0 bases, with 6 bases sitting between them. This CDR3 contains 13 residues. These data are taken from a study of identical twins. Regarding the study as a whole: With monozygotic twins, out-of-frame TCR alpha sharing exceeded what models estimated. Beta out-of-frame sequences displayed a weaker excess of sharing between twins. An excess of low generation probability was shown by twin-shared out-of-frame alpha sequences.

TCRdb recomputed calls from the 5' RACE reads with MiXCR, one row per CDR3 protein. Of under 350,000 distinct CDR3 sequences in the sample, less than 9.5% were seen once. This same sample was also part of a study on yellow fever vaccine responses in identical twins.

Sequenced: CD8+ T cells sorted from blood. The V and J genes are TRBV12-3 or TRBV12-4 and TRBJ2-7, with unresolved D. The clonotype comes from a woman younger than 35 in good health. CDR3 region: CASSFGSSYEQYF. The CDR3 DNA follows: TGTGCCAGCAGTTTCGGCAGCTCCTACGAGCAGTACTTC.